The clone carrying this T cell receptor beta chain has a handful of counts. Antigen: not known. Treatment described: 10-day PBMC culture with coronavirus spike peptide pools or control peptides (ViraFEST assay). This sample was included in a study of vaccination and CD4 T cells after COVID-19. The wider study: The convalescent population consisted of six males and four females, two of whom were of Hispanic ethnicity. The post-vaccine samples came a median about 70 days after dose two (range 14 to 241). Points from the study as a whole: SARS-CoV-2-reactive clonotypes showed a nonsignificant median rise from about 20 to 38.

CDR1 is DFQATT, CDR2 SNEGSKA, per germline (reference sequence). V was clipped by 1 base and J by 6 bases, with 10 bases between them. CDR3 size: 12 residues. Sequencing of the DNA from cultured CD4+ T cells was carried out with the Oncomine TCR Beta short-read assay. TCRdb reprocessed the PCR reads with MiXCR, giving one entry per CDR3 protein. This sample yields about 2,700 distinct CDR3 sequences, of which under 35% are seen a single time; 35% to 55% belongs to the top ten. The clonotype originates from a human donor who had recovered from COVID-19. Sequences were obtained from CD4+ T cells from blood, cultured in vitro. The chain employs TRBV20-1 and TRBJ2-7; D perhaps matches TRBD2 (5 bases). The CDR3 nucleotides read TGCAGTGCTAGAGGACTATTGGGCGAGCAGTACTTC. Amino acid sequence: CSARGLLGEQYF.